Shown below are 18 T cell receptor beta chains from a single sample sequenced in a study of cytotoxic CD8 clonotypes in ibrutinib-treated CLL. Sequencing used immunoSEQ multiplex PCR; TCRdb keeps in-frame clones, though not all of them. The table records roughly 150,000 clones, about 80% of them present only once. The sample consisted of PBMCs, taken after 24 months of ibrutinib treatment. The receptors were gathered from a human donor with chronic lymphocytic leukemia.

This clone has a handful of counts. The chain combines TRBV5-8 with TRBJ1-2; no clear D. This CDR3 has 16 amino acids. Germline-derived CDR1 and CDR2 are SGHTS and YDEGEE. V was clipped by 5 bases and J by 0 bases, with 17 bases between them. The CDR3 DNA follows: TGTGCCAGCAGGAGCCCCCGGGTAACAGCTAACTATGGCTACACCTTC. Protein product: CASRSPRVTANYGYTF.

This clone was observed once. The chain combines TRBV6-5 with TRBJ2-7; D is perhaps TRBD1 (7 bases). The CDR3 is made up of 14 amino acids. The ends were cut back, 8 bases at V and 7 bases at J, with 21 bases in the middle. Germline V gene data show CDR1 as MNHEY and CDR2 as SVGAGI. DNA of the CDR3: TGTGCCAGCGCGGGGAGCGACAGGGCGGGGGAGCAGTACTTC. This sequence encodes CASAGSDRAGEQYF.

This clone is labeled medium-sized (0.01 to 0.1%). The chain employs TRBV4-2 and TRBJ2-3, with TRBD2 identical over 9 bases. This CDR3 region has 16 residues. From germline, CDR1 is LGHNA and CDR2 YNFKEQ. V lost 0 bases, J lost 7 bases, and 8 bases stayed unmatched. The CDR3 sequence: CASSQDGAGGPNTQYF. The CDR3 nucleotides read TGTGCCAGCAGCCAAGATGGGGCGGGGGGGCCGAATACGCAGTATTTT.

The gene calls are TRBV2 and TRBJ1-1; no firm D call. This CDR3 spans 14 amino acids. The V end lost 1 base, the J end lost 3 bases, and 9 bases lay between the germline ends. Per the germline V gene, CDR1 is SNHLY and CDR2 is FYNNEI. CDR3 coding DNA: TGTGCCAGCAGTGAAGTGGCCTCCCACACTGAAGCTTTCTTT. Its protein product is CASSEVASHTEAFF. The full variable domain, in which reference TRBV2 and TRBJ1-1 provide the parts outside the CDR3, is EPEVTQTPSHQVTQMGQEVILRCVPISNHLYFYWYRQILGQKVEFLVSFYNNEISEKSEIFDDQFSVERPDGSNFTLKIRSTKLEDSAMYFCASSEVASHTEAFFGQGTRLTVV.

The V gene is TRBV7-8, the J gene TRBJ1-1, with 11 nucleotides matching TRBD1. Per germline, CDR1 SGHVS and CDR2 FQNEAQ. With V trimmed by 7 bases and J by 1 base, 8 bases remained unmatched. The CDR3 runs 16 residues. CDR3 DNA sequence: TGTGCCAGCACCCCGGACAGGGGGCGGTCGAACACTGAAGCTTTCTTT. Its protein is CASTPDRGRSNTEAFF.

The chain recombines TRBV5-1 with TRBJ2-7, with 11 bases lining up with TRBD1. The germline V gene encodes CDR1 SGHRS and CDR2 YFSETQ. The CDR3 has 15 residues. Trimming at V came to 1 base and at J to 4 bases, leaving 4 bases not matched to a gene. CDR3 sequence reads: CASSLLGTGGYEQYF. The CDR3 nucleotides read TGCGCCAGCAGCTTGTTGGGGACAGGGGGATACGAGCAGTACTTC.

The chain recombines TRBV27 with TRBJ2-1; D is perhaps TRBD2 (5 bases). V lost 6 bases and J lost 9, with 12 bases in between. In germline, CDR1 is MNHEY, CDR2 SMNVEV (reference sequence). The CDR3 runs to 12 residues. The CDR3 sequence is CASSRTSVEQFF. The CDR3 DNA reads TGTGCCAGCAGCCGAACTAGTGTTGAGCAGTTCTTC.

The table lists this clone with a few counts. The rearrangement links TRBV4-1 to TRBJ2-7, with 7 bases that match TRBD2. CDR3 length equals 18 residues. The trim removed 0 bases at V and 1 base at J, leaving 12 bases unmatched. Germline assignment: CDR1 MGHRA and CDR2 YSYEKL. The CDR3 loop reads CASSQDYIREVGSYEQYF. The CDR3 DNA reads TGCGCCAGCAGCCAAGATTATATACGGGAGGTGGGGTCCTACGAGCAGTACTTC.

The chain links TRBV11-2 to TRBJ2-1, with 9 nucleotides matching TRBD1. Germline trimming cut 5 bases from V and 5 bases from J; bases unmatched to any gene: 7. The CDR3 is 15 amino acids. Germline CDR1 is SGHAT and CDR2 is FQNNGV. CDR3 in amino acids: CASSPGQGIDNEQFF. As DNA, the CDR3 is TGTGCCAGCAGCCCGGGACAGGGTATCGACAATGAGCAGTTCTTC.

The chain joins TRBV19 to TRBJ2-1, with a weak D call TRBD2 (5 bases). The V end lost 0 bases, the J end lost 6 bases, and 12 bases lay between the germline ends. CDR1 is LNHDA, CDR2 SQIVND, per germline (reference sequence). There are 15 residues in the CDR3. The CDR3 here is CASSIDLLAPNEQFF. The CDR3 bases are TGTGCCAGTAGTATAGATCTCCTAGCCCCCAATGAGCAGTTCTTC.

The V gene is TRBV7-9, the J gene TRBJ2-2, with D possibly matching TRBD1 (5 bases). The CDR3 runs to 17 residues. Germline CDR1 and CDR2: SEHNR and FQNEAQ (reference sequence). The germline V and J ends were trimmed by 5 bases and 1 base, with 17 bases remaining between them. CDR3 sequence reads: CASSPSPGIGNTGELFF. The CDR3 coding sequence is TGTGCCAGCAGCCCAAGCCCAGGGATAGGGAACACCGGGGAGCTGTTTTTT.

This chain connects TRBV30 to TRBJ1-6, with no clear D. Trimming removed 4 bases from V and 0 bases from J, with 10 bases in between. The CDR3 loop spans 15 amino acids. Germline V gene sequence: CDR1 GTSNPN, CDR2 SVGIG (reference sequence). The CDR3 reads CAWTMGSSYNSPLHF. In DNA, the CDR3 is TGTGCCTGGACCATGGGGAGCTCCTATAATTCACCCCTCCACTTT.

The CDR3 nucleotides read TGCAGCGGGGGAGGGAACACTGAAGCTTTCTTT. It specifies CSGGGNTEAFF. The chain employs TRBV29-1 and TRBJ1-1; D is ambiguous. The germline V gene encodes CDR1 SQVTM and CDR2 ANQGSEA. This CDR3 has 11 residues. Trimming took off 7 bases at V and 1 base at J, with 7 bases between the two ends.

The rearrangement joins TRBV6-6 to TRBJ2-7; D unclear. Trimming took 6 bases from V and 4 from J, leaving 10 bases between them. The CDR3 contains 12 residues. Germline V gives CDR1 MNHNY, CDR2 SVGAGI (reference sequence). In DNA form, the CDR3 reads TGTGCCAGCAGAAACCTGGTTTACGAGCAGTACTTC. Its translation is CASRNLVYEQYF.

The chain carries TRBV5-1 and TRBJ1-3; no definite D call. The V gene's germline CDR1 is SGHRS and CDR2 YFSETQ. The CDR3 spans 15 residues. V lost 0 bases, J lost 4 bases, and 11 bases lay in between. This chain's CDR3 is CASSLGPLGGNTIYF. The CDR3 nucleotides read TGCGCCAGCAGCTTGGGGCCCCTTGGGGGAAACACCATATATTTT.

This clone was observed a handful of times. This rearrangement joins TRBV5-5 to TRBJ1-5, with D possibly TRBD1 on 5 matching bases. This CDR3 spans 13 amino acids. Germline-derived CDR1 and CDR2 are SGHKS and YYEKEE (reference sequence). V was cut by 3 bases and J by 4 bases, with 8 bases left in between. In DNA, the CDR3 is TGTGCCAGCAGCTGGGACCCAAATCAGCCCCAGCATTTT. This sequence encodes CASSWDPNQPQHF.

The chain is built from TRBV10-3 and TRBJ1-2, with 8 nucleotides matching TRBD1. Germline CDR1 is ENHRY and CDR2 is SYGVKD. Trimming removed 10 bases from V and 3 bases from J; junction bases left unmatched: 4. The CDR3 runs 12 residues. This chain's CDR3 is CATQGADYGYTF. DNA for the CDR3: TGTGCCACCCAGGGGGCCGACTATGGCTACACCTTC.

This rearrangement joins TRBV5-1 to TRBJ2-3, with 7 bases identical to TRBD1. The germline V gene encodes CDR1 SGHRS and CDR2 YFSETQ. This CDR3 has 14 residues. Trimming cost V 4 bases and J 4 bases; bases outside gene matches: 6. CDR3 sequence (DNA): TGCGCCAGCAGCCGGGGACAGAAGGCAGATACGCAGTATTTT. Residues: CASSRGQKADTQYF.